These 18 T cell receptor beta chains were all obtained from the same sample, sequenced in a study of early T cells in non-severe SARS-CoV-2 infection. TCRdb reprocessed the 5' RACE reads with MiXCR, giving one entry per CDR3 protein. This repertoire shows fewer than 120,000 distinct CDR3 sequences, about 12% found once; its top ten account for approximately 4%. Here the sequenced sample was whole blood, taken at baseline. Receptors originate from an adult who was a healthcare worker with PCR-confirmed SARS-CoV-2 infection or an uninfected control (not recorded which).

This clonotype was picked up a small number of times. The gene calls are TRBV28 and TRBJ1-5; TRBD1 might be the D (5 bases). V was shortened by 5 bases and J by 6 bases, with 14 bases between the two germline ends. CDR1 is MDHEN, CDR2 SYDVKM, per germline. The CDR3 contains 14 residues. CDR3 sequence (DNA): TGTGCCAGCAGTCCGACCCTGGGGCCTCAGCCCCAGCATTTT. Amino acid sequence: CASSPTLGPQPQHF.

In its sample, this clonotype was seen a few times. CDR3 sequence reads: CASSPPSGTSERNEQFF. CDR3 DNA: TGTGCCAGCTCACCACCCTCCGGGACCTCTGAAAGGAATGAGCAGTTCTTC. The rearrangement joins TRBV18 to TRBJ2-1; D may correspond to TRBD1 or TRBD2 (5 bases each). The germline V gene has CDR1 KGHSH and CDR2 LQKENI. The ends were cut back, 0 bases at V and 7 bases at J, with 19 bases in the middle. This CDR3 is 17 amino acids long.

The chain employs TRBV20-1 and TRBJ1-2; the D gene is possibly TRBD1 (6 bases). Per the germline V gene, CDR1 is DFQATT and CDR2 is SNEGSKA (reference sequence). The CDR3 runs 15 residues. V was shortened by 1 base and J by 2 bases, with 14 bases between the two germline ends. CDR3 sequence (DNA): TGCAGTGCTAGAGCAAGCGGACAGCTGAACTATGGCTACACCTTC. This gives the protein CSARASGQLNYGYTF.

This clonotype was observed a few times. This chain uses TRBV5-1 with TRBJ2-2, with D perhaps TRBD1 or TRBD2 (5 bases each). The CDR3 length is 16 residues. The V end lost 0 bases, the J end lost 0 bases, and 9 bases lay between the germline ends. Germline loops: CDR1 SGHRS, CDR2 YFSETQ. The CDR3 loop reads CASSLAGTPNTGELFF. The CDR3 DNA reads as TGCGCCAGCAGCTTGGCGGGGACGCCGAACACCGGGGAGCTGTTTTTT.

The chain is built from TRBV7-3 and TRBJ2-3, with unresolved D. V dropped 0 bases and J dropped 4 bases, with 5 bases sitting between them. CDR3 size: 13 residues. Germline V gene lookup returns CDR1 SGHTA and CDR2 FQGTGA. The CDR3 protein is CASSLTLSDTQYF. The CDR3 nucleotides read TGTGCCAGCAGCTTAACTCTCTCAGATACGCAGTATTTT.

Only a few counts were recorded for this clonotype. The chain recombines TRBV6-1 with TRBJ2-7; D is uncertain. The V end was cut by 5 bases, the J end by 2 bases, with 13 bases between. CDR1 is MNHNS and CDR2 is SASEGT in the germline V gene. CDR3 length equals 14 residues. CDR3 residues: CASSPQATPYEQYF. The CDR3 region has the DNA TGTGCCAGCAGTCCCCAAGCGACACCCTACGAGCAGTACTTC.

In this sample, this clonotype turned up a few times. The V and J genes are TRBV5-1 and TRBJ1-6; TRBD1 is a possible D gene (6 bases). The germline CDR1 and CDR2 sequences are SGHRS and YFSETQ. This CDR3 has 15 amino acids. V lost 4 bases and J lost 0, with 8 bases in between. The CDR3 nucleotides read TGCGCCAGCAGCATACAGGGCTCCTATAATTCACCCCTCCACTTT. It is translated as CASSIQGSYNSPLHF.

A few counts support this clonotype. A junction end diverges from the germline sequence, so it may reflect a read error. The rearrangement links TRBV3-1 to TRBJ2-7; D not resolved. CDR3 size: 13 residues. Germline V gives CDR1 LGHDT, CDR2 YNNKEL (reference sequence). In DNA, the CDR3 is TGTGCCAGCAGCCAAGATCGGGCTTCGGCTCGCAGCTTC. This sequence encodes CASSQDRASARSF.

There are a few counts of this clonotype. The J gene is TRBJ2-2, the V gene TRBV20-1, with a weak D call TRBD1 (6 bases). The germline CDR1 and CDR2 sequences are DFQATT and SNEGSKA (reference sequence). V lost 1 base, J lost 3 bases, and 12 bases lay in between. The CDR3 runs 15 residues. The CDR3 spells CSARGQGGDTGELFF. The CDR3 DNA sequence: TGCAGTGCTAGAGGACAAGGGGGAGACACCGGGGAGCTGTTTTTT.

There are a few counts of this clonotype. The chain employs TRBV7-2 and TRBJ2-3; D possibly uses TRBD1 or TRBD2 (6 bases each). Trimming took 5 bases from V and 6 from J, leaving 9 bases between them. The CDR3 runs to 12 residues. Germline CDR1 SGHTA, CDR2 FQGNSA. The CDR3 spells CASSGGGDTQYF. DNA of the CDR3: TGTGCCAGCAGCGGAGGGGGGGATACGCAGTATTTT.

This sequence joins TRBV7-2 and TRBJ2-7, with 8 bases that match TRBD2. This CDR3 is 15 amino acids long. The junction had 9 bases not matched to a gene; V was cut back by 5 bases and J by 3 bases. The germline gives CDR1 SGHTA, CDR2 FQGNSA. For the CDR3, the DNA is TGTGCCAGCAGCCCTACCTCGGCGGGAGGCTACGAGCAGTACTTC. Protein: CASSPTSAGGYEQYF.

The CDR3 DNA reads as TGTGCCAGCTCAGCCTACAGGGATGTGAATGAGCAGTTCTTC. The encoded protein is CASSAYRDVNEQFF. The V gene is TRBV18, the J gene TRBJ2-1, with D possibly being TRBD1 (6 bases). Germline loops: CDR1 KGHSH, CDR2 LQKENI. The CDR3 sequence is 14 residues long. V lost 5 bases and J 7 bases, leaving 15 bases between the germline ends. The whole variable domain, remainder taken from reference TRBV18 and TRBJ2-1, is NAGVMQNPRHLVRRRGQEARLRCSPMKGHSHVYWYRQLPEEGLKFMVYLQKENIIDESGMPKERFSAEFPKEGPSILRIQQVVRGDSAAYFCASSAYRDVNEQFFGPGTRLTVL.

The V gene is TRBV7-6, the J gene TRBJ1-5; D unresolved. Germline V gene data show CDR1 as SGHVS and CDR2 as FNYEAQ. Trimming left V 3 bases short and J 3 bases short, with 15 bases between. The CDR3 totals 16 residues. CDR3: CASSFRVKEDNQPQHF. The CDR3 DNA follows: TGTGCCAGCAGCTTTCGGGTTAAAGAAGACAATCAGCCCCAGCATTTT.

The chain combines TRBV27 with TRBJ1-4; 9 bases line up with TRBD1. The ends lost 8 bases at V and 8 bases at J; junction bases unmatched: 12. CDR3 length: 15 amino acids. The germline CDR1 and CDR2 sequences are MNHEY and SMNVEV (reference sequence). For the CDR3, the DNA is TGTGCCAGCTGCCCTACCAGGACAGGGGTGGAAAAACTGTTTTTT. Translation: CASCPTRTGVEKLFF.

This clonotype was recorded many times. The CDR3 sequence is CASSDNYGYTF. In nucleotides, the CDR3 is TGTGCCAGCTCGGACAACTATGGCTACACCTTC. The chain uses TRBV18 and TRBJ1-2, with D unresolved. The CDR3 contains 11 residues. Germline CDR1 and CDR2: KGHSH and LQKENI. Deletions cut 6 bases from V and 2 bases from J, with 4 bases between.

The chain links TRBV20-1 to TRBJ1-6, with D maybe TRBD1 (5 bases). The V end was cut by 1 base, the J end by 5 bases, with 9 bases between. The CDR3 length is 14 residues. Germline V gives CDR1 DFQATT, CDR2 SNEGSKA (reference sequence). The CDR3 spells CSARGGNNNSPLHF. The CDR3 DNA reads TGCAGTGCTAGAGGGGGGAATAATAATTCACCCCTCCACTTT.

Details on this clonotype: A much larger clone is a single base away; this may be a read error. The CDR3 region is CASGQFPEKLFF. The CDR3 region has the DNA TGTGCCAGCGGCCAGTTTCCCGAAAAACTGTTTTTT. This chain links TRBV3-1 with TRBJ1-4; D ambiguous. CDR3 length: 12 amino acids. Germline loops: CDR1 LGHDT, CDR2 YNNKEL (reference sequence).

This CDR3 reads CASSVASGGYEQYF. The CDR3 bases are TGTGCCAGCAGTGTCGCTAGCGGGGGGTACGAGCAGTACTTC. The V gene is TRBV27, the J gene TRBJ2-7; 11 bases align to TRBD2. V lost 5 bases to trimming and J lost 4 bases; unmatched junction nucleotides: 4. The CDR3 loop spans 14 amino acids. The V gene's germline CDR1 is MNHEY and CDR2 SMNVEV (reference sequence).